The next 26 T cell receptor beta chains were all read from a single sample in a study of T cell responses to AZD1222 COVID-19 vaccine. Using immunoSEQ multiplex PCR, the repertoire was profiled, and TCRdb retains in-frame clones only, with some absent. This table holds 150,000 or so clones, roughly 92% found once. Source: peripheral blood, taken on day 0 of AZD1222 vaccination. These receptors were obtained from an adult in good health.

The rearrangement links TRBV9 to TRBJ2-2; D is perhaps TRBD2 (6 bases). Germline V CDR1 and CDR2: SGDLS, YYNGEE. V lost 4 bases and J 0 bases, leaving 16 bases between the germline ends. The length of the CDR3 is 17 residues. The CDR3 DNA is TGTGCCAGCAGCTCAAGCCCGGGACTGGCGAACACCGGGGAGCTGTTTTTT. This encodes CASSSSPGLANTGELFF.

This clone was counted between two and nine times. J is TRBJ2-7 and V is TRBV19, with D tentatively TRBD1 (7 bases). Trimming stripped 3 bases from V and 7 bases from J, with 19 bases between. Germline loops: CDR1 LNHDA, CDR2 SQIVND (reference sequence). The CDR3 is 15 amino acids. The CDR3 DNA reads as TGTGCCAGTAGTATCTCAGGGGGGAAGAAAGAAGAGCAGTACTTC. As protein: CASSISGGKKEEQYF.

The chain has TRBV28 and TRBJ2-7; the D is unclear. This CDR3 has 14 residues. The V gene lost 7 bases and the J gene lost 0 bases, with 13 bases spanning the gap. The germline V gene encodes CDR1 MDHEN and CDR2 SYDVKM. The CDR3 loop is CASIPRPSSYEQYF. DNA of the CDR3: TGTGCCAGCATCCCCAGGCCTTCCTCCTACGAGCAGTACTTC.

This rearrangement joins TRBV19 to TRBJ2-7; the match to TRBD2 covers 10 bases. The V gene's germline CDR1 is LNHDA and CDR2 SQIVND (reference sequence). The CDR3 runs to 14 residues. V lost 8 bases, J lost 5 bases, and 9 bases stayed unmatched. In DNA, the CDR3 is TGTGCCAGTGGGCAACTAGCGGGACCCCACGAGCAGTACTTC. It codes for CASGQLAGPHEQYF.

The chain uses TRBV7-9 and TRBJ1-4; D not certain. Germline assignment: CDR1 SEHNR and CDR2 FQNEAQ (reference sequence). This CDR3 spans 16 amino acids. Trimming removed 4 bases at V and 5 bases at J, with 17 bases between. The CDR3 coding sequence is TGTGCCAGCAGCTCGGGGTCGGGAACCTTGAATGAAAAACTGTTTTTT. It yields the protein CASSSGSGTLNEKLFF.

The CDR3: CASSSQGDTEAFF. The CDR3 coding sequence is TGTGCCAGCTCGTCACAGGGGGACACTGAAGCTTTCTTT. The V call is TRBV18, the J call TRBJ1-1; 8 bases are shared with TRBD1. The CDR3 length is 13 residues. Germline V CDR1 and CDR2: KGHSH, LQKENI. V lost 6 bases to trimming and J lost 3 bases; unmatched junction nucleotides: 3. Using reference TRBV18 and TRBJ1-1 for the parts outside the CDR3, the full variable domain is NAGVMQNPRHLVRRRGQEARLRCSPMKGHSHVYWYRQLPEEGLKFMVYLQKENIIDESGMPKERFSAEFPKEGPSILRIQQVVRGDSAAYFCASSSQGDTEAFFGQGTRLTVV.

V is TRBV7-9 and J is TRBJ2-6, with no clear D. This CDR3 has 16 residues. Germline CDR1 and CDR2: SEHNR and FQNEAQ (reference sequence). V was pared by 4 bases and J by 5 bases, with 15 bases between. CDR3 amino acids: CASSSPTGLWANVLTF. CDR3 nucleotides: TGTGCCAGCAGCTCTCCGACTGGGCTCTGGGCCAACGTCCTGACTTTC.

The V and J genes are TRBV15 and TRBJ1-5; no firm D call. Germline V CDR1 and CDR2: LNHNV, YYDKDF (reference sequence). V was shortened by 0 bases and J by 7 bases, with 10 bases between the two germline ends. CDR3 length: 14 residues. CDR3 DNA: TGTGCCACCAGCAGAGATTCCAGCGAACAGCCCCAGCATTTT. Translating gives CATSRDSSEQPQHF.

The CDR3 protein is CSARTAVKATNTGELFF. The CDR3 DNA sequence: TGCAGCGCCCGGACAGCAGTAAAAGCTACGAACACCGGGGAGCTGTTTTTT. The chain uses TRBV29-1 and TRBJ2-2, with D possibly TRBD1 on 6 matching bases. The CDR3 length is 17 residues. Germline CDR1 SQVTM, CDR2 ANQGSEA. The V gene lost 7 bases and the J gene lost 0 bases, with 21 bases spanning the gap.

This clone turned up a few times. CDR3 in DNA: TGTGCCAGCAGACTTGGACAGACCCGGGGAACTGAAGCTTTCTTT. This codes for CASRLGQTRGTEAFF. J is TRBJ1-1 and V is TRBV27; perhaps TRBD1 as D (6 bases). The V gene's germline CDR1 is MNHEY and CDR2 SMNVEV (reference sequence). With 6 bases removed from V and 5 bases from J, the gap between germline ends came to 19 bases. The CDR3 is made up of 15 amino acids.

The CDR3 sequence is CASIPRGEAYEQYF. In DNA form, the CDR3 reads TGTGCCAGCATCCCCCGGGGGGAGGCCTACGAGCAGTACTTC. The V and J genes are TRBV28 and TRBJ2-7; TRBD2 matches at 7 bases. The germline CDR1 and CDR2 sequences are MDHEN and SYDVKM. The CDR3 is 14 residues long. V shed 7 bases and J 2 bases; nucleotides not matched to a gene: 8.

The V call is TRBV7-9, the J call TRBJ1-2; unclear D gene. Trimming shortened V by 3 bases and J by 8 bases, and 16 bases separated the two germline ends. CDR1 and CDR2 (germline): SEHNR, FQNEAQ (reference sequence). The length of the CDR3 is 14 residues. The CDR3 coding sequence is TGTGCCAGCAGCTTTTCAACAGTTTCGGGAGGCTACACCTTC. It yields the protein CASSFSTVSGGYTF.

The chain has TRBV7-9 and TRBJ1-1; maybe TRBD1 (5 bases). From germline, CDR1 is SEHNR and CDR2 FQNEAQ (reference sequence). V gave up 4 bases and J gave up 3 bases, with 18 bases separating them. CDR3 size: 16 residues. As DNA, the CDR3 is TGTGCCAGCAGCTGGCCGCAGGGTCAGAAGGACACTGAAGCTTTCTTT. It encodes CASSWPQGQKDTEAFF.

CDR3 DNA sequence: TGTGCCAGCAGCCAACGGGTCTCTGGGGCCAACGTCCTGACTTTC. This codes for CASSQRVSGANVLTF. This chain uses TRBV3-1 (or the pseudogene TRBV3-2) with TRBJ2-6; D is uncertain. Germline CDR1 is LGHDT and CDR2 is YNNKEL (reference sequence). The V and J ends lost 2 bases and 0 bases respectively, with 5 bases between them. The CDR3 runs 15 residues.

The chain couples TRBV5-4 to TRBJ2-2; a possible D gene is TRBD1 (5 bases). This CDR3 is built from 17 residues. Trimming removed 0 bases from V and 1 base from J, with 13 bases in between. The germline gives CDR1 SGHNT, CDR2 YYREEE (reference sequence). CDR3 bases: TGTGCCAGCAGCTTGGCCTCAGGGCTGCGGAACACCGGGGAGCTGTTTTTT. Translated: CASSLASGLRNTGELFF.

V is TRBV6-4 and J is TRBJ1-2; 9 bases line up with TRBD1. Unmatched junction bases numbered 1, after V lost 0 bases and J lost 8 bases. The CDR3 runs to 13 residues. CDR1 and CDR2 (germline): MRHNA, SNTAGT. The CDR3 region is CASSDSGTGGYTF. The CDR3 coding sequence is TGTGCCAGCAGTGACTCGGGGACAGGGGGCTACACCTTC.

As regards this clone: Other DNA sequences of this sample code for an identical CDR3. The chain couples TRBV25-1 to TRBJ1-2; D remains unclear. Trimming took 2 bases from V and 2 from J, leaving 3 bases between them. The CDR3 spans 12 residues. CDR1 and CDR2 (germline): MGHDK, SYGVNS. CDR3 sequence reads: CASSEGNYGYTF. CDR3 coding DNA: TGTGCCAGCAGTGAAGGGAACTATGGCTACACCTTC.

The chain employs TRBV27 and TRBJ1-6; D is undetermined. The CDR3 runs 12 residues. V lost 5 bases, J lost 7 bases, and 6 bases lay in between. The germline V gene encodes CDR1 MNHEY and CDR2 SMNVEV (reference sequence). In nucleotides, the CDR3 is TGTGCCAGCAGTGCGCCAAATTCACCCCTCCACTTT. Its translation is CASSAPNSPLHF.

This clone was recorded only once. The chain joins TRBV9 to TRBJ1-4; D is possibly TRBD1 (5 bases). There are 15 residues in the CDR3. From germline, CDR1 is SGDLS and CDR2 YYNGEE. V shed 4 bases and J shed 5 bases, with 15 bases lying between them. CDR3 DNA: TGTGCCAGCAGCCCTAGGGACCTCAAGAATGAAAAACTGTTTTTT. Amino acid sequence: CASSPRDLKNEKLFF.

This chain uses TRBV19 with TRBJ1-3; D may be TRBD1 (6 bases). This CDR3 is built from 17 residues. The V and J ends lost 8 bases and 1 base respectively, with 21 bases between them. The germline gives CDR1 LNHDA, CDR2 SQIVND (reference sequence). CDR3 region: CASRLQGRGPSGNTIYF. CDR3 coding DNA: TGTGCCAGTCGTCTACAGGGAAGAGGGCCTTCTGGAAACACCATATATTTT.

The chain uses TRBV5-1 and TRBJ2-3; D is unresolved. The CDR3 sequence is 14 residues long. V was shortened by 2 bases and J by 0 bases, with 7 bases between the two germline ends. The germline CDR1 and CDR2 sequences are SGHRS and YFSETQ. The CDR3 bases are TGCGCCAGCAGCTTTTCCGAAAGCACAGATACGCAGTATTTT. Translating it yields CASSFSESTDTQYF. Full variable domain (outside the CDR3, taken from reference TRBV5-1 and TRBJ2-3): KAGVTQTPRYLIKTRGQQVTLSCSPISGHRSVSWYQQTPGQGLQFLFEYFSETQRNKGNFPGRFSGRQFSNSRSEMNVSTLELGDSALYLCASSFSESTDTQYFGPGTRLTVL.

The V gene is TRBV19, the J gene TRBJ2-7; 7 bases align to TRBD2. Germline lookup yields CDR1 LNHDA and CDR2 SQIVND (reference sequence). The ends lost 5 bases at V and 5 bases at J; junction bases unmatched: 12. CDR3 length equals 15 residues. CDR3 region: CASSPGLVVGNEQYF. Here the CDR3 DNA reads TGTGCCAGTAGTCCAGGACTAGTCGTAGGTAACGAGCAGTACTTC.

The chain uses TRBV6-4 and TRBJ2-1, with TRBD2 matching over 10 bases. The germline V gene has CDR1 MRHNA and CDR2 SNTAGT. V was pared by 2 bases and J by 6 bases, with 4 bases of the junction left unmatched. The CDR3 is 15 amino acids. The CDR3 coding sequence is TGTGCCAGCAGTGACGAAACTAGCGGGGTCAATGAGCAGTTCTTC. Protein sequence: CASSDETSGVNEQFF.

In this sample, this clone turned up a few times. The chain has TRBV14 and TRBJ2-3, with TRBD2 as a possible D gene (5 bases). The CDR3 length is 15 residues. CDR1 SGHDN and CDR2 FVKESK come from the germline V gene. The V and J ends lost 3 bases and 6 bases respectively, with 16 bases between them. The CDR3: CASSQGVVGMDTQYF. CDR3 sequence (DNA): TGTGCCAGCAGCCAGGGTGTGGTCGGGATGGATACGCAGTATTTT.

This rearrangement joins TRBV7-9 to TRBJ2-7; 10 positions match TRBD1. The CDR3 consists of 13 residues. The V segment lost 5 bases and the J segment 9 bases; nucleotides outside the gene matches: 7. Germline lookup yields CDR1 SEHNR and CDR2 FQNEAQ (reference sequence). The CDR3 DNA reads TGTGCCAGCAGCCCCCGGGACAGGGGCAGGCAGTACTTC. Its protein product is CASSPRDRGRQYF.

This chain joins TRBV7-3 and TRBJ2-6; no clear D gene. This CDR3 contains 15 residues. Deletions cut 1 base from V and 3 bases from J, with 7 bases between. Germline assignment: CDR1 SGHTA and CDR2 FQGTGA. The CDR3 here is CASSLKGNGANVLTF. CDR3 DNA: TGTGCCAGCAGCTTAAAGGGAAATGGGGCCAACGTCCTGACTTTC.